This TCR beta chain comes out of a study of Ad26.COV2.S vaccination and SARS-CoV-2 variants. For the study at large: Doses of Ad26.COV2.S were injected into muscle once or twice, 56 days apart. Study results and caveats: The breadth of spike-specific CD8+ and CD4+ T cell responses after vaccination was reportedly substantial. Whether participants received vaccine or placebo, their non-spike TCR breadth was similar.

Treatment denoted: 15 to 20 received Ad26.COV2.S at low or high dose, single or two shots; about 5 received placebo; per-sample allocation not given. Sample collection was performed on day 63 after the first vaccine or placebo injection. Cohort 1b enrolled adults aged 18-55 years in Boston. In the case of this clone: As yet, its antigen is unknown.

V was trimmed by 4 bases and J by 7 bases, leaving 11 bases between them. The length of the CDR3 is 14 residues. Germline CDR1 is SGHAT and CDR2 is FQDESV (reference sequence). This table comes from immunoSEQ multiplex PCR, and its TCRdb copy is limited to in-frame clones, with some not included. The table records about 480,000 clones, around nine tenths of them present only once. The sample here was peripheral blood, taken in a trial of Ad26.COV2.S vaccine versus placebo. The rearrangement links TRBV11-1 to TRBJ1-6; D not resolved. The origin of this receptor is a person aged 18-60 years who received the Ad26.COV2.S COVID-19 vaccine or a placebo. The CDR3 DNA is TGTGCCAGCAGCTCTGGACGGAAAAATTCACCCCTCCACTTT. Translating gives CASSSGRKNSPLHF.